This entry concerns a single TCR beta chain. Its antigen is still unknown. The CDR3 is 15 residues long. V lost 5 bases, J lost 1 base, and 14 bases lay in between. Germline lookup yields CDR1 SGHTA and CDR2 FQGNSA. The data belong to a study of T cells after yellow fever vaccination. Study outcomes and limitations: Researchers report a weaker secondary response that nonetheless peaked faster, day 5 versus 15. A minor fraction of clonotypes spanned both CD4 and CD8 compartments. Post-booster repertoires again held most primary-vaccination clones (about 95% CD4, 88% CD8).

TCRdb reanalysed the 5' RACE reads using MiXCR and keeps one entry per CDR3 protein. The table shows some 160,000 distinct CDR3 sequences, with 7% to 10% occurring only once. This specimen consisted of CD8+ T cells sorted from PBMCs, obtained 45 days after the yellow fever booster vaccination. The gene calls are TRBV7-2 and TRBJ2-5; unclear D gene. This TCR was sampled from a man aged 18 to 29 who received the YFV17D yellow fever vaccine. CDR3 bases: TGTGCCAGCAGCATTGGCGGTGGGCTCCAAGAGACCCAGTACTTC. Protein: CASSIGGGLQETQYF.